The 16 T cell receptor beta chains below were found in one sample sequenced in a study of blood T cell repertoires in COVID-19. Assay: immunoSEQ multiplex PCR; the TCRdb copy retains only in-frame clones and omits some. This sample has 200,000 or so clones, with about 88% found just once. The specimen was peripheral blood. The receptors come from a man between 60 and 75 years old with acute or convalescent COVID-19.

This chain connects TRBV4-3 to TRBJ2-3, with 15 bases aligning to TRBD2. This CDR3 spans 18 amino acids. In germline, CDR1 is LGHNA, CDR2 YSLEER. V trimming: 0 bases; J trimming: 6 bases; junction bases outside the gene matches: 7. The DNA for the CDR3 is TGCGCCAGCAGCCAAGATGGGACTAGCGGGGGGCCCGCCGATACGCAGTATTTT. This encodes CASSQDGTSGGPADTQYF.

CDR3 in amino acids: CASSPGGSGNTIYF. In DNA, the CDR3 is TGTGCCAGCAGCCCAGGGGGCTCTGGAAACACCATATATTTT. The chain links TRBV5-4 to TRBJ1-3; 7 positions agree with TRBD1. Germline lookup yields CDR1 SGHNT and CDR2 YYREEE (reference sequence). This CDR3 comprises 14 residues. The V and J ends lost 4 bases and 0 bases, in that order; junction bases with no gene match: 1.

The sample holds a few counts of this clone. This sequence joins TRBV7-3 and TRBJ2-5; no reliable D call. Germline CDR1 reads SGHTA; CDR2 reads FQGTGA. The CDR3 covers 13 residues. Deletions cut 5 bases from V and 7 bases from J, with 14 bases between. This CDR3 reads CASSPRRVGTQYF. CDR3 sequence (DNA): TGTGCCAGCAGCCCGAGACGGGTGGGGACCCAGTACTTC.

The rearrangement links TRBV6-2 or TRBV6-3 to TRBJ2-1, with D possibly matching TRBD2 (5 bases). The germline V gene encodes CDR1 MNHEY and CDR2 SVGEGT. The CDR3 totals 17 residues. Deletions cut 0 bases from V and 1 base from J, with 13 bases between. DNA of the CDR3: TGTGCCAGCAGTTACTCGGACTCCCCTTTTTCCTACAATGAGCAGTTCTTC. Its translation is CASSYSDSPFSYNEQFF.

V gene TRBV3-1 (or the pseudogene TRBV3-2) combines with J gene TRBJ2-2; TRBD2 matches 7 bases. Germline CDR1 reads LGHDT; CDR2 reads YNNKEL (reference sequence). The V segment lost 3 bases and the J segment 5 bases; nucleotides outside the gene matches: 6. CDR3 length: 15 residues. CDR3 sequence (DNA): TGTGCCAGCAGCCAGGGGGGGGTGGATACCGGGGAGCTGTTTTTT. Translation gives CASSQGGVDTGELFF.

CDR3 protein: CASSPIAGGLNTQYF. The CDR3 region has the DNA TGTGCCAGTAGTCCCATAGCGGGGGGGCTTAATACGCAGTATTTT. This chain connects TRBV19 to TRBJ2-3, with TRBD2 identical over 11 bases. The CDR3 has 15 amino acids. Germline V gives CDR1 LNHDA, CDR2 SQIVND (reference sequence). V shed 5 bases, J shed 7 bases, and the junction held 8 bases outside the gene matches.

V and J are TRBV5-1 and TRBJ2-3; D perhaps matches TRBD2 (6 bases). Germline V gene sequence: CDR1 SGHRS, CDR2 YFSETQ. Trimming took off 0 bases at V and 0 bases at J, with 11 bases between the two ends. CDR3 length: 16 residues. The CDR3 sequence: CASSLGGGASTDTQYF. The CDR3 bases are TGCGCCAGCAGCTTGGGGGGAGGTGCTAGCACAGATACGCAGTATTTT.

CDR3 loop: CASSRTGRSYEQYF. The CDR3 DNA sequence: TGTGCCAGCAGTCGGACAGGCCGCTCCTACGAGCAGTACTTC. This rearrangement joins TRBV6-5 to TRBJ2-7; 7 nucleotides line up with TRBD1. This CDR3 comprises 14 residues. Germline values: CDR1 MNHEY, CDR2 SVGAGI. Trimming took 5 bases from V and 0 from J; bases not matched to a gene: 4.

This clone was seen just once. This sequence joins TRBV7-2 and TRBJ2-5; 8 bases are a match to TRBD2. The V gene's germline CDR1 is SGHTA and CDR2 FQGNSA. CDR3 length: 14 residues. V was clipped by 3 bases and J by 2 bases; unmatched bases: 2. The CDR3 sequence: CASSLTGGQETQYF. CDR3 sequence (DNA): TGTGCCAGCAGCTTGACGGGGGGGCAAGAGACCCAGTACTTC.

This clone was recorded only once. This rearrangement joins TRBV19 to TRBJ2-1, with D tentatively TRBD1 (7 bases). Germline CDR1 reads LNHDA; CDR2 reads SQIVND (reference sequence). The CDR3 is 13 amino acids. The germline V and J ends were trimmed by 10 bases and 1 base, with 11 bases remaining between them. CDR3 loop: CATQGGSYNEQFF. The CDR3 region has the DNA TGTGCCACCCAGGGGGGATCCTACAATGAGCAGTTCTTC.

The chain recombines TRBV18 with TRBJ1-1; unclear D gene. Per germline, CDR1 KGHSH and CDR2 LQKENI. CDR3 length: 16 residues. Trimming pared 1 base from V and 0 bases from J, leaving 12 bases between. The CDR3 nucleotides are TGTGCCAGCTCACCACAAGTTGTGGGCATGAACACTGAAGCTTTCTTT. Translating it yields CASSPQVVGMNTEAFF.

The chain carries TRBV5-5 and TRBJ2-1; TRBD1 aligns across 9 bases. With V trimmed by 2 bases and J by 7 bases, 13 bases remained unmatched. Germline-derived CDR1 and CDR2 are SGHKS and YYEKEE (reference sequence). The CDR3 has 17 residues. CDR3 DNA: TGTGCCAGCAGCTTTAGAGGGACAGGGAGTTCTCAGAATGAGCAGTTCTTC. Translating it yields CASSFRGTGSSQNEQFF.

The J gene is TRBJ2-1, the V gene TRBV7-3; weak D call: TRBD2 (5 bases). The CDR3 loop spans 16 amino acids. Trimming stripped 5 bases from V and 0 bases from J, with 14 bases between. The V gene's germline CDR1 is SGHTA and CDR2 FQGTGA. CDR3 DNA: TGTGCCAGCAGCCCCACCGGGGTGAGCTCCTACAATGAGCAGTTCTTC. Translating gives CASSPTGVSSYNEQFF.

CDR3 sequence reads: CASRGGQGGAYEQYF. The CDR3 nucleotides are TGTGCCAGCAGGGGGGGACAGGGGGGAGCCTACGAGCAGTACTTC. The chain links TRBV6-6 to TRBJ2-7, with 11 bases lining up with TRBD1. The J segment lost 2 bases and the V segment lost 6 bases, leaving 6 bases of the junction unmatched. This CDR3 is built from 15 residues. Germline assignment: CDR1 MNHNY and CDR2 SVGAGI (reference sequence).

The chain carries TRBV7-6 and TRBJ2-2; 7 nucleotides align to TRBD2. This CDR3 region has 16 residues. Trimming took 3 bases from V and 2 from J; bases not matched to a gene: 6. From germline, CDR1 is SGHVS and CDR2 FNYEAQ. DNA of the CDR3: TGTGCCAGCAGCTTTGGTGCGGGGGTCAACACCGGGGAGCTGTTTTTT. Protein sequence: CASSFGAGVNTGELFF.

J is TRBJ2-7 and V is TRBV11-2; TRBD1 aligns across 9 bases. The CDR3 consists of 13 residues. V lost 5 bases and J lost 8; bases outside the gene matches: 7. CDR1 and CDR2 from the germline V gene are SGHAT and FQNNGV. The CDR3 nucleotides read TGTGCCAGCAGCCACGGGACAGGGTCCAAGCAGTACTTC. It encodes CASSHGTGSKQYF.